The 30 T cell receptor beta chains presented below share a single source sample, sequenced in a study of cytomegalovirus exposure and HLA in healthy donors. The PCR had 60 Vbeta and 13 Jbeta primers. Data came from immunoSEQ multiplex PCR; TCRdb stores just in-frame clones and leaves some out. Counted here are 100,000 to 150,000 clones, roughly 77% occurring once; the ten biggest clones make up 5% to 5.5%. The sample was PBMCs. These receptors all stem from a young man in good health and CMV-seronegative.

This clone was seen ten or more times. CDR3 nucleotides: TGTGCCAGCAGTGAACATTTGAACACTGAAGCTTTCTTT. Its translation: CASSEHLNTEAFF. This chain joins TRBV6-1 and TRBJ1-1; no clear D gene. V was clipped by 2 bases and J by 0 bases, with 4 bases between them. Germline loops: CDR1 MNHNS, CDR2 SASEGT. The CDR3 totals 13 residues.

The chain couples TRBV5-1 to TRBJ2-1; D is possibly TRBD2 (6 bases). With 4 bases removed from V and 6 bases from J, the gap between germline ends came to 14 bases. Looked up from germline, CDR1 is SGHRS and CDR2 is YFSETQ. CDR3 length: 14 residues. CDR3 bases: TGCGCCAGCAGCCGGCCTGGAGGGGTCAATGAGCAGTTCTTC. Its translation: CASSRPGGVNEQFF. The variable domain in full, completed from reference TRBV5-1 and TRBJ2-1, reads KAGVTQTPRYLIKTRGQQVTLSCSPISGHRSVSWYQQTPGQGLQFLFEYFSETQRNKGNFPGRFSGRQFSNSRSEMNVSTLELGDSALYLCASSRPGGVNEQFFGPGTRLTVL.

This rearrangement joins TRBV10-3 to TRBJ2-1; 13 positions agree with TRBD2. V lost 3 bases, J lost 9 bases, and 8 bases stayed unmatched. Germline CDR1 reads ENHRY; CDR2 reads SYGVKD. CDR3 size: 16 residues. The CDR3 nucleotides are TGTGCCATCAGTGAACGGTCGACTAGCGGGAGGAGTGAGCAGTTCTTC. It yields the protein CAISERSTSGRSEQFF.

CDR3 region: CASSPLRLGTDTQYF. CDR3 DNA: TGTGCCAGCAGCCCCTTGAGACTAGGAACAGATACGCAGTATTTT. The gene calls are TRBV6-4 and TRBJ2-3; the D gene is possibly TRBD2 (6 bases). Trimming pared 6 bases from V and 3 bases from J, leaving 16 bases between. The CDR3 is 15 amino acids. Germline CDR1 reads MRHNA; CDR2 reads SNTAGT.

This chain joins TRBV7-2 and TRBJ1-5; tentative D call: TRBD1 (6 bases). V lost 0 bases, J lost 5 bases, and 11 bases lay in between. Germline V CDR1 and CDR2: SGHTA, FQGNSA. CDR3 size: 15 residues. The CDR3 spells CASSLAGQLYQPQHF. For the CDR3, the DNA is TGTGCCAGCAGCTTAGCGGGACAACTCTATCAGCCCCAGCATTTT.

V is TRBV6-5 and J is TRBJ1-1, with no clear D. The V gene's germline CDR1 is MNHEY and CDR2 SVGAGI. CDR3 length: 13 amino acids. V dropped 1 base and J dropped 1 base, with 4 bases sitting between them. In DNA, the CDR3 is TGTGCCAGCAGTTACTGGCAGAACACTGAAGCTTTCTTT. Protein sequence: CASSYWQNTEAFF.

The V gene is TRBV14, the J gene TRBJ2-5, with D perhaps TRBD1 (6 bases). Germline V gene data show CDR1 as SGHDN and CDR2 as FVKESK. With 1 base removed from V and 5 bases from J, the gap between germline ends came to 20 bases. The CDR3 has 17 residues. CDR3 protein: CASSQGVKQGNRETQYF. CDR3 bases: TGTGCCAGCAGCCAAGGAGTCAAGCAGGGGAATCGGGAGACCCAGTACTTC.

This clone occurred once. The V call is TRBV2, the J call TRBJ1-5; 8 bases line up with TRBD1. CDR3 length: 15 amino acids. The trim removed 6 bases at V and 2 bases at J, leaving 6 bases unmatched. Germline values: CDR1 SNHLY, CDR2 FYNNEI. CDR3 coding DNA: TGTGCCAGCAGCGCTGACAGGGGTGGCAATCAGCCCCAGCATTTT. This sequence encodes CASSADRGGNQPQHF.

The V gene is TRBV28, the J gene TRBJ1-2; D uncertain. CDR1 MDHEN and CDR2 SYDVKM come from the germline V gene. Between the trimmed V and J ends, which lost 5 bases and 6 bases, there was a span of 19 bases. The CDR3 is 15 residues long. Here the CDR3 reads CASSTTVYLRDGYTF. The CDR3 nucleotides are TGTGCCAGCAGTACTACCGTATATTTGAGGGATGGCTACACCTTC.

The V gene is TRBV7-9, the J gene TRBJ1-2; 7 bases agree with TRBD1. The CDR3 has 15 amino acids. The V and J ends lost 5 bases and 8 bases, in that order; junction bases with no gene match: 14. Germline lookup yields CDR1 SEHNR and CDR2 FQNEAQ (reference sequence). The CDR3 loop is CASSHSGQAPWGYTF. Here the CDR3 DNA reads TGTGCCAGCAGCCACAGTGGACAGGCCCCCTGGGGCTACACCTTC.

The rearrangement links TRBV6-4 to TRBJ1-2; 9 bases are a match to TRBD1. The V gene's germline CDR1 is MRHNA and CDR2 SNTAGT. J gave up 6 bases and V 6 bases, and 17 bases lay outside the gene matches. This CDR3 is 17 amino acids long. The CDR3 DNA is TGTGCCAGCAGAAATTCAAACAGGGGGCACAGGGAAAATGGCTACACCTTC. Protein sequence: CASRNSNRGHRENGYTF.

V usage is TRBV30 and J usage is TRBJ1-2; the D is unclear. CDR1 is GTSNPN, CDR2 SVGIG, per germline (reference sequence). This CDR3 comprises 12 residues. Trimming stripped 0 bases from V and 12 bases from J, with 14 bases between. In DNA, the CDR3 is TGTGCCTGGAGTGTGGAGAGTATTCACAACACCTTC. Translating gives CAWSVESIHNTF.

The rearrangement links TRBV5-1 to TRBJ2-7, with 11 bases identical to TRBD1. This CDR3 has 16 amino acids. Germline V gives CDR1 SGHRS, CDR2 YFSETQ. Trimming cost V 4 bases and J 12 bases; bases outside gene matches: 18. CDR3 bases: TGCGCCAGCAGCACAGGGACAGGGGGAGCGGCCGAGATAAGGTACTTC. Its protein is CASSTGTGGAAEIRYF.

V is TRBV28 and J is TRBJ2-5, with TRBD2 identical over 7 bases. V lost 5 bases to trimming and J lost 0 bases; unmatched junction nucleotides: 6. CDR1 is MDHEN, CDR2 SYDVKM, per germline. The CDR3 covers 15 residues. CDR3 in DNA: TGTGCCAGCAGTCTAGCGGTCCAGTACCAAGAGACCCAGTACTTC. Translation: CASSLAVQYQETQYF.

This chain links TRBV5-1 with TRBJ1-1; TRBD1 matches 9 bases. From germline, CDR1 is SGHRS and CDR2 YFSETQ. The CDR3 consists of 15 residues. V trimming: 3 bases; J trimming: 4 bases; junction bases outside the gene matches: 7. CDR3 nucleotide sequence: TGCGCCAGCAGCTGGGGACAGGGACCCAGCACTGAAGCTTTCTTT. Translation gives CASSWGQGPSTEAFF. Using reference TRBV5-1 and TRBJ1-1 for the parts outside the CDR3, the full variable domain is KAGVTQTPRYLIKTRGQQVTLSCSPISGHRSVSWYQQTPGQGLQFLFEYFSETQRNKGNFPGRFSGRQFSNSRSEMNVSTLELGDSALYLCASSWGQGPSTEAFFGQGTRLTVV.

V is TRBV30 and J is TRBJ2-1; D is uncertain. V lost 0 bases and J 6 bases, leaving 12 bases between the germline ends. The CDR3 runs to 14 residues. CDR1 is GTSNPN and CDR2 is SVGIG in the germline V gene (reference sequence). The CDR3 coding sequence is TGTGCCTGGAGTGTACCCCTGTACTTCAATGAGCAGTTCTTC. Translation: CAWSVPLYFNEQFF.

The chain carries TRBV7-9 and TRBJ1-4, with 8 bases aligning to TRBD1. V shed 4 bases and J 8 bases; nucleotides not matched to a gene: 6. There are 14 residues in the CDR3. CDR1 and CDR2 from the germline V gene are SEHNR and FQNEAQ (reference sequence). CDR3 protein: CASSSRQGNEKLFF. In nucleotides, the CDR3 is TGTGCCAGCAGCTCCCGACAGGGGAACGAAAAACTGTTTTTT.

V is TRBV28 and J is TRBJ2-2, with 11 bases identical to TRBD2. The CDR3 contains 18 residues. The germline V gene encodes CDR1 MDHEN and CDR2 SYDVKM. Unmatched junction bases numbered 13, after V lost 6 bases and J lost 4 bases. In nucleotides, the CDR3 is TGTGCCAGCAGCACCCCGGGACTAGCGGAAGAGAGCACCGGGGAGCTGTTTTTT. Translating gives CASSTPGLAEESTGELFF.

This clone occurred a few times. This chain connects TRBV15 to TRBJ2-6; unclear D gene. The CDR3 extends over 15 amino acids. Trimming shortened V by 2 bases and J by 3 bases, and 8 bases separated the two germline ends. Germline CDR1 LNHNV, CDR2 YYDKDF (reference sequence). The CDR3 loop reads CATSRSPHGANVLTF. CDR3 sequence (DNA): TGTGCCACCAGCAGATCCCCCCATGGGGCCAACGTCCTGACTTTC.

This clone is categorized as medium-sized (0.01 to 0.1%). The chain recombines TRBV6-1 with TRBJ2-1, with TRBD2 matching over 12 bases. V gave up 7 bases and J gave up 7 bases; unmatched junction bases: 5. The germline gives CDR1 MNHNS, CDR2 SASEGT. The CDR3 has 14 residues. CDR3 nucleotide sequence: TGTGCCAGCAATCTAGCGGGGGGGCGGAATGAGCAGTTCTTC. It yields the protein CASNLAGGRNEQFF.

The rearrangement uses TRBV27 and TRBJ1-1; the match to TRBD1 covers 7 bases. V was clipped by 3 bases and J by 3 bases; unmatched bases: 4. CDR1 MNHEY and CDR2 SMNVEV come from the germline V gene (reference sequence). The CDR3 length is 14 residues. CDR3 loop: CASSFLGGYTEAFF. For the CDR3, the DNA is TGTGCCAGCAGTTTTTTAGGGGGCTACACTGAAGCTTTCTTT.

The chain couples TRBV30 to TRBJ2-5; D is undetermined. V was cut by 4 bases and J by 3 bases, with 6 bases left in between. The CDR3 is 11 amino acids. In germline, CDR1 is GTSNPN, CDR2 SVGIG (reference sequence). The CDR3 DNA follows: TGTGCCTGGACCTCTAAAGAGACCCAGTACTTC. Translating gives CAWTSKETQYF.

The V call is TRBV27, the J call TRBJ2-1; D gene ambiguous. Germline V gives CDR1 MNHEY, CDR2 SMNVEV (reference sequence). The CDR3 contains 15 residues. Between the trimmed V and J ends, which lost 3 bases and 1 base, there was a span of 10 bases. This CDR3 is CASSFAGRSYNEQFF. CDR3 nucleotides: TGTGCCAGCAGTTTCGCAGGAAGGTCCTACAATGAGCAGTTCTTC.

The chain uses TRBV5-1 and TRBJ2-1; 10 nucleotides align to TRBD1. Germline loops: CDR1 SGHRS, CDR2 YFSETQ. The trim removed 4 bases at V and 2 bases at J, leaving 6 bases unmatched. The CDR3 has 16 residues. CDR3 nucleotides: TGCGCCAGCAGCGAGGGACAGGGGTCGACCTACAATGAGCAGTTCTTC. Protein product: CASSEGQGSTYNEQFF.

The chain links TRBV4-1 to TRBJ1-2, with 9 bases aligning to TRBD1. CDR1 is MGHRA, CDR2 YSYEKL, per germline. This CDR3 region has 15 residues. V shed 0 bases and J 7 bases; nucleotides not matched to a gene: 6. The DNA of the CDR3 is TGCGCCAGCAGCCAAGATCAGGGGACAGGGCCTGGCTACACCTTC. This encodes CASSQDQGTGPGYTF.

This clone was counted between two and nine times. The rearrangement links TRBV4-1 to TRBJ2-7; D may be TRBD1 (6 bases). With 3 bases removed from V and 5 bases from J, the gap between germline ends came to 11 bases. The CDR3 covers 13 residues. Per germline, CDR1 MGHRA and CDR2 YSYEKL. The CDR3 region has the DNA TGCGCCAGCAGCCAGCCGGGACACCACGAGCAGTACTTC. Its protein is CASSQPGHHEQYF.

This rearrangement joins TRBV2 to TRBJ2-3, with D possibly being TRBD2 (6 bases). Per the germline V gene, CDR1 is SNHLY and CDR2 is FYNNEI. The CDR3 is made up of 12 amino acids. Trimming removed 8 bases from V and 2 bases from J, with 8 bases in between. The CDR3 protein is CASGGVTDTQYF. The CDR3 bases are TGTGCCAGCGGCGGGGTCACAGATACGCAGTATTTT.

The chain carries TRBV29-1 and TRBJ2-7; 11 bases are a match to TRBD2. This CDR3 has 13 amino acids. In germline, CDR1 is SQVTM, CDR2 ANQGSEA. The V and J ends lost 5 bases and 4 bases, in that order; junction bases with no gene match: 4. The CDR3 DNA sequence: TGCAGCGTTAGACTAGCGGGGACTTACGAGCAGTACTTC. This gives the protein CSVRLAGTYEQYF.

The V gene is TRBV2, the J gene TRBJ1-1; D is undetermined. CDR1 and CDR2 from the germline V gene are SNHLY and FYNNEI. The CDR3 has 13 amino acids. Trimming pared 6 bases from V and 11 bases from J, leaving 19 bases between. The CDR3 DNA reads as TGTGCCAGCAGGGAGGACGGCGAATACGGTGCTTTCTTT. This gives the protein CASREDGEYGAFF.

The rearrangement joins TRBV4-2 to TRBJ1-2; 7 bases are a match to TRBD1. Germline CDR1 reads LGHNA; CDR2 reads YNFKEQ. The CDR3 contains 12 residues. With V trimmed by 4 bases and J by 8 bases, 4 bases remained unmatched. The CDR3 region is CASSPGQLGYTF. In DNA form, the CDR3 reads TGTGCCAGCAGCCCGGGACAGCTCGGCTACACCTTC.